This TCR beta chain came from a study of T cells in Graves' hyperthyroidism and ophthalmopathy. Graves' hyperthyroidism showing no ophthalmopathy progression within 18 months was considered stable. It was uncontrolled infection, other autoimmune disease, pregnancy or lactation that excluded patients. The germline V gene has CDR1 MGHRA and CDR2 YSYEKL. CDR3 size: 16 residues. V was pared by 10 bases and J by 4 bases, with 13 bases of the junction left unmatched. Using RNA transcripts as the source, TCR beta CDR3 regions were amplified. The HTBI primer set served for first-round RT-PCR of the TCR CDR3. A single record per CDR3 protein comes from TCRdb applying MiXCR to the multiplex PCR reads. This table has about 620,000 distinct CDR3 sequences, around 15% appearing once. This clonotype was observed a few times. Its target is not known. Overall study results and limits: Clonotypes that were expanded in thyroid above 0.001 mostly appeared in blood too.

The sample was blood. The receptor was isolated from a woman between 25 and 40 years old with Graves' hyperthyroidism. V and J are TRBV4-1 and TRBJ2-1, with 10 bases identical to TRBD2. The CDR3 DNA follows: TGCGCCACCGCTCCAGGGGCTAGCGGGAGTTACAATGAGCAGTTCTTC. Translating it yields CATAPGASGSYNEQFF.